This is a list of T cell receptor beta chains from one sample in a study of T cell responses to AZD1222 COVID-19 vaccine. Sequencing was performed with immunoSEQ multiplex PCR; in TCRdb, only in-frame clones are kept and a portion is missing. This table has roughly 160,000 clones, about nine tenths appearing once. Sequenced material: peripheral blood, taken on day 0 of AZD1222 vaccination. Source of these receptors: an adult in good health. Both conserved end residues are part of each CDR3. Fields, in order: V gene, CDR3 protein.

>TRBV4-2
CASSQGGGADIQYF
>TRBV27
CASSSSIRDRADQPQHF
>TRBV6-1
CASSEAHLAGDTIYF
>TRBV5-6
CASSAGGWTDTQYF
>TRBV10-3
CAILSGTAQNTIYF
>TRBV5-4
CASSLGAGQGAYEQYF
>TRBV7-9
CASSLHEGAQPQHF
>TRBV19
CASSYQEFSNQPQHF
>TRBV2
CASPRGGHTEAFF
>TRBV23-1
CASSHNEGGTWAPGRRNTEAFF
>TRBV27
CASSLTPLSGYTF
>TRBV27
CASTNRGLGSPLHF
>TRBV4-3
CASSQDRGFGYTF
>TRBV5-1
CASSPDGEQGPYYNSPLHF
>TRBV10-2
CASRETGGPEAFF
>TRBV4-3
CASSHQGAGDKNIQYF
>TRBV28
CASSFTDNSPLHF
>TRBV5-4
CASSRGQKNTEAFF
>TRBV28
CASSLGGGGATGELFF
>TRBV27
CASSRTVFPDYHEQYF
>TRBV5-1
CASSFQVQSPLHF
>TRBV30
CAWSVMEGNQPQHF
>TRBV19
CASSGSGSNSPLHF
>TRBV6-4
CASRESSYNSPLHF
>TRBV7-2
CASSSMDHLDTEAFF
>TRBV6-5
CASSYDVGASHNEQFF
>TRBV4-1
CASSQFTGGLGGELFF
>TRBV2
CASSRDRKETQYF
>TRBV15
CATSRDLTGARGYTF
>TRBV7-9
CASSLIRVRDRTNYEQYF
>TRBV28
CASSLGGGAGELFF
>TRBV3-1/TRBV3-2
CASSQDAQNPNHGYTF
>TRBV7-2
CASSSGGGTTEAFF
>TRBV3-1/TRBV3-2
CASSQVKEAYEQFF
>TRBV2
CASSGQGKDTEAFF
>TRBV30
CAWAPGQFLNTEAFF
>TRBV7-9
CASSLRDRAGEQYF
>TRBV6-1
CASSEEDMALWGELFF
>TRBV3-1/TRBV3-2
CASGTSGGQETQYF
>TRBV28
CASSALLNTEAFF
>TRBV19
CAITTGGLTYEQYF
>TRBV12-5
CASGLVPGNTIYF
>TRBV3-1/TRBV3-2
CASSQGLAGLQETQYF
>TRBV4-2
CASSQVPSPAIYTF
>TRBV7-9
CASSLHGGDYNEQFF
>TRBV24-1
CATRYGAGDTQYF
>TRBV7-6
CASSGSRGSYNEQFF